This T cell receptor (beta chain) is drawn from a study of patients and donors after allogeneic stem cell transplantation. This clonotype occurred a few times. MiXCR, applied by TCRdb to the RT-PCR reads, yields one record per CDR3 protein. Counted here are approximately 210,000 distinct CDR3 sequences, around 41% occurring once; the ten biggest clones make up about 35%. CDR1 is LGHNA and CDR2 is YNFKEQ in the germline V gene. The CDR3 spans 16 residues. The V end lost 4 bases, the J end lost 0 bases, and 15 bases lay between the germline ends. This TCR was recovered from a human donor who was either an allogeneic HSCT recipient or a stem cell or donor lymphocyte infusion donor (not recorded which). It is not recorded whose cells these are; they may come from a transplant donor. The chain joins TRBV4-2 to TRBJ1-1; D is undetermined. The sequenced sample was blood, either unsorted or a sorted T cell fraction (not recorded which). CDR3 residues: CASSPRSREVNTEAFF. The CDR3, as DNA: TGTGCCAGCAGCCCCAGGTCGAGGGAGGTGAACACTGAAGCTTTCTTT.